These T cell receptor beta chains were read from a single sample in a study of blood T cells in healthy people across ages. A single record per CDR3 protein comes from TCRdb applying MiXCR to the 5' RACE reads. The repertoire has approximately 800,000 distinct CDR3 sequences, roughly 24% of them found once; the top ten carry 2.5% to 3.5%. Separately, the same data were catalogued under a study of T cells of mothers and their children.

Material: blood. The receptors stem from a boy aged 5 to 17 in good health. Both conserved end residues are part of each CDR3. A D gene is named only where the DNA matches it firmly. Only some rows state a clone size, as once, few, many or a class for expanded clones.

d_call	v_call	clone_size	j_call	cdr3_nt	cdr3_aa
-	TRBV11-2	-	TRBJ2-5	TGTGCCAGCAGCCTGAGCCGGGCAGAGACCCAGTACTTC	CASSLSRAETQYF
-	TRBV4-3	-	TRBJ2-7	TGCGCCAGCAGCCAAGTAACAGGGCGCTACGAGCAGTACTTC	CASSQVTGRYEQYF
-	TRBV5-1	-	TRBJ2-3	TGCGCCAGCCAAGCACTAGGGGCGGCAGATACGCAGTATTTT	CASQALGAADTQYF
-	TRBV4-1	few	TRBJ1-4	TGCGCCAGCAGCCAAGAGGGGTATGGGTACGGAAAACTGTTTTTT	CASSQEGYGYGKLFF
TRBD2	TRBV29-1	-	TRBJ2-3	TGCAGCGACCAACTAGCGGGCACAGATACGCAGTATTTT	CSDQLAGTDTQYF
-	TRBV25-1	-	TRBJ1-1	TGTGCCAGCAGTGGAAAGGCAGGGGCAAACACTGAAGCTTTCTTT	CASSGKAGANTEAFF
-	TRBV7-9	few	TRBJ2-5	TGTGCCAGCAGCTTTTCAGAGGGTCTAATCCAAGAGACCCAGTACTTC	CASSFSEGLIQETQYF
-	TRBV29-1	few	TRBJ2-3	TGCAGCGTTGATCACAGGGCTGCAGATACGCAGTATTTT	CSVDHRAADTQYF
-	TRBV6-6	-	TRBJ2-3	TGTGCCAGCACCCCGGGGCCAGGGGTGACGCAGTATTTT	CASTPGPGVTQYF
-	TRBV20-1	many	TRBJ1-5	TGCAGTGCTAGAGAGGTCGGGGGGGCTGGTCAGCCCCAGCATTTT	CSAREVGGAGQPQHF
-	TRBV6-5	-	TRBJ1-2	TGTGCCAGCAGTTACTCCCCTAGAGGGTTCGATGGCTACACCTTC	CASSYSPRGFDGYTF
-	TRBV4-1	many	TRBJ2-4	TGCGCCAGCAGCCAAGAAGATGAGAAAAACATTCAGTACTTC	CASSQEDEKNIQYF
TRBD1	TRBV28	-	TRBJ2-2	TGTGCCAGCACCCCTTTGGAGACAGGGAGCACCGGGGAGCTGTTTTTT	CASTPLETGSTGELFF
-	TRBV28	-	TRBJ1-2	TGTGCCAGCTCCTCGGGTTTAGGCTATGGCTACACCTTC	CASSSGLGYGYTF
-	TRBV3-1	-	TRBJ1-3	TGTGCCAGCAGCCAAGACGCCGTAACCTCTGGAAACACCATATATTTT	CASSQDAVTSGNTIYF
TRBD2	TRBV5-1	-	TRBJ2-5	TGCGCCAGCAGCTCACTAGCGGGGGATGGCATAGAGACCCAGTACTTC	CASSSLAGDGIETQYF
-	TRBV5-1	-	TRBJ2-6	TGCGCCAGCAGCTTGGATCCCTATAGGGTCTCTGGGGCCAACGTCCTGACTTTC	CASSLDPYRVSGANVLTF
TRBD1	TRBV10-3	few	TRBJ1-2	TGTGCCATCAGTGCCCGGGACAGGGAAGCGGGCGGCTACACCTTC	CAISARDREAGGYTF
-	TRBV12-3/TRBV12-4	many	TRBJ1-4	TGTGCCAGCAGTTGGGGGTATGAAAAACTGTTTTTT	CASSWGYEKLFF
-	TRBV29-1	few	TRBJ2-5	TGCAGCGTTGAAGTATGGGGGGGCGAGACCCAGTACTTC	CSVEVWGGETQYF
TRBD1	TRBV18	-	TRBJ2-7	TGTGCCAGCACTGGGACAGGGTACGAGCAGTACTTC	CASTGTGYEQYF
-	TRBV14	few	TRBJ1-2	TGTGCCAGCAGCTGGCGCCCGGGCTATGGCTACACCTTC	CASSWRPGYGYTF
TRBD1	TRBV2	few	TRBJ1-3	TGTGCCAGCAGTGAAGGATCAGACAGGGGCACCATATATTTT	CASSEGSDRGTIYF
-	TRBV9	many	TRBJ2-5	TGTGCCAGCAGCGGGGGGCCGGCACAAGAGACCCAGTACTTC	CASSGGPAQETQYF
-	TRBV30	-	TRBJ1-4	TGTGCCTGGGGAGCAACTAATGAAAAACTGTTTTTT	CAWGATNEKLFF
-	TRBV7-9	few	TRBJ2-7	TGTGCCAGCAGCTTAGTGAGGGGGGCGTCCTACGAGCAGTACTTC	CASSLVRGASYEQYF
TRBD1	TRBV20-1	-	TRBJ1-2	TGCAGTGGGGGGACAGGGGATATCATATCTTATGGCTACACCTTC	CSGGTGDIISYGYTF
TRBD2	TRBV20-1	-	TRBJ2-5	TGCAGTGCTGTTAGCGGGGGGCGGGGTAAGACCCAGTACTTC	CSAVSGGRGKTQYF
-	TRBV27	-	TRBJ1-2	TGTGCCAGCAGTTTTACGGGGGTGCGGGGCTACACCTTC	CASSFTGVRGYTF
-	TRBV20-1	-	TRBJ2-5	TGCAGTGCTAGTAACTCGGAACAGACCCAGTACTTC	CSASNSEQTQYF
-	TRBV10-2	-	TRBJ2-7	TGCGCCAGCAGTGAGGGTATTACGGAGCAGTACTTC	CASSEGITEQYF
-	TRBV20-1	-	TRBJ1-1	TGCAGTGCTAGAGATCCGTCGAACACTGAAGCTTTCTTT	CSARDPSNTEAFF
TRBD2	TRBV12-3/TRBV12-4	-	TRBJ2-2	TGTGCCAGCAGCCCGGGGAGCGGGAGCACCGGGGAGCTGTTTTTT	CASSPGSGSTGELFF
-	TRBV7-9	few	TRBJ2-1	TGTGCCAGCAGCCTACCCAGGGATGAGCAGTTCTTC	CASSLPRDEQFF
TRBD2	TRBV5-1	many	TRBJ2-3	TGCGCCAGCAGCGACAGACTAGCTGATACGCAGTATTTT	CASSDRLADTQYF
-	TRBV28	few	TRBJ2-7	TGTGCCAGCAGTTTAGTTGCCGGAGGGGGAGGGATCTACGAGCAGTACTTC	CASSLVAGGGGIYEQYF
-	TRBV5-1	-	TRBJ2-2	TGCGCCAGCAGCTTGGTTGGCCAGGGATACACCGGGGAGCTGTTTTTT	CASSLVGQGYTGELFF
-	TRBV21-1	few	TRBJ2-1	TGTGCCAGCAGCTCCCCCATTGGGGACCGCGAATACAATGAGCAGTTCTTC	CASSSPIGDREYNEQFF
TRBD1	TRBV9	few	TRBJ1-2	TGTGCCAGCAGCGCGACAGGGGCTGGCTACACCTTC	CASSATGAGYTF